The table lists the clone carrying this TCR beta chain with many counts. Antigen unknown. In a multiplex PCR, 32 V and 13 J primers amplified TCR beta CDR3. TCRdb itself ran the multiplex PCR reads through MiXCR, one entry per CDR3 protein. The sample holds 14,000 to 15,000 distinct CDR3 sequences; 25% to 35% are singletons and the top ten take 5% to 5.5%. The data were obtained in a study of immune heterogeneity within non-small cell lung tumors. About the study: Of all tumors, 4 turned out to be squamous cell carcinomas, more than 9 were non-squamous carcinomas and 1 was not otherwise specified. Study-wide results and limits: Alongside site-unique high-frequency clones, identical dominant CDR3 beta clonotypes recurred across tumor sites within a patient.

Template came from bulk tumor genomic DNA, at roughly 610 ng per sample. Several biopsies per primary tumor were taken during surgery, spaced as far apart as possible. Enrolled individuals presented with untreated, newly diagnosed non-small cell lung cancer and received curative surgery. Newly diagnosed patients with non-small cell lung cancer who were having surgery with curative intent served as donors. The specimen sequenced was lung tumor tissue. This receptor was taken from a man in his forties or fifties with non-small cell lung cancer.

Written as DNA, the CDR3 is TGTGCCAGCAGTTTATTGGGGGGCCTGCAGTTCTTC. Its translation: CASSLLGGLQFF. The chain combines TRBV28 with TRBJ2-1, with D possibly called TRBD1 or TRBD2 (6 bases each). Trimming took 1 base from V and 12 from J, leaving 10 bases between them. CDR1 is MDHEN, CDR2 SYDVKM, per germline. The CDR3 has 12 residues.